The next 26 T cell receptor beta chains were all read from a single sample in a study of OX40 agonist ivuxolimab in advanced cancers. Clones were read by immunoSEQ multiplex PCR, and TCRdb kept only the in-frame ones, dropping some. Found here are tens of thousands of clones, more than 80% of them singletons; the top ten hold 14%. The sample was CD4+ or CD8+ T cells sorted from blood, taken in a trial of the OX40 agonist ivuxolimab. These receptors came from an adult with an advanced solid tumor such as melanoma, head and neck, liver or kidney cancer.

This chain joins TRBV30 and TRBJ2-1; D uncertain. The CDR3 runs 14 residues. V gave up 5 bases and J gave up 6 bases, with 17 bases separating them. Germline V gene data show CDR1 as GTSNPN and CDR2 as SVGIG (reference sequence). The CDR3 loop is CAWSDASAFNEQFF. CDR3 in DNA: TGTGCCTGGTCAGACGCATCCGCTTTCAATGAGCAGTTCTTC.

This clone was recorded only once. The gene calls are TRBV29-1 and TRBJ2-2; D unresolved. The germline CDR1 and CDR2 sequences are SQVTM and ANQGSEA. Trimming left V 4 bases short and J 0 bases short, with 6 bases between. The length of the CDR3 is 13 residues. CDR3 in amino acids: CSVVIANTGELFF. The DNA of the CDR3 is TGCAGCGTTGTGATAGCGAACACCGGGGAGCTGTTTTTT.

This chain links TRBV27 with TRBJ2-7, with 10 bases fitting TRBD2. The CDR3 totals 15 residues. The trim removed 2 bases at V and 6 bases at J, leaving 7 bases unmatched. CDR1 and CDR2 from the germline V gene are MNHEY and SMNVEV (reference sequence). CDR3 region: CASSLSLAGVGEQYF. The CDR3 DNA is TGTGCCAGCAGTTTAAGTCTAGCGGGGGTTGGCGAGCAGTACTTC.

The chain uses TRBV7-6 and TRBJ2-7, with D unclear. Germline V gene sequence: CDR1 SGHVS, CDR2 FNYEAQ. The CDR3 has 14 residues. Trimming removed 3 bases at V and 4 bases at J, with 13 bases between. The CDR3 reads CASSFSEDGYEQYF. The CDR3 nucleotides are TGTGCCAGCAGCTTTAGTGAGGATGGTTACGAGCAGTACTTC.

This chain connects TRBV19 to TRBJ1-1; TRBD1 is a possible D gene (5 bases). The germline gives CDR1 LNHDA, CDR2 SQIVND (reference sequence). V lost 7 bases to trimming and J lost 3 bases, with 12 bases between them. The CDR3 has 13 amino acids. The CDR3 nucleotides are TGTGCCAGTACCCATACAGGAGACACTGAAGCTTTCTTT. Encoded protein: CASTHTGDTEAFF.

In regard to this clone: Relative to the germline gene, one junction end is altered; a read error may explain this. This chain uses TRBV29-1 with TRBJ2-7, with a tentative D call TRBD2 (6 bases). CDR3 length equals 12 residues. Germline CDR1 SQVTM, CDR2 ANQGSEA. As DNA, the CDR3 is TGTGCAATAGGGCGGGACTCGCTCGAGCAGTACTTC. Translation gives CAIGRDSLEQYF.

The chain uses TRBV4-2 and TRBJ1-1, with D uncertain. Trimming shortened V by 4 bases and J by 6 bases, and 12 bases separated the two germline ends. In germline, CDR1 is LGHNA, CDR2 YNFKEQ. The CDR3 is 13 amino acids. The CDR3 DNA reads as TGTGCCAGCAGCCCCGGAGGTAGATCTGAAGCTTTCTTT. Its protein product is CASSPGGRSEAFF.

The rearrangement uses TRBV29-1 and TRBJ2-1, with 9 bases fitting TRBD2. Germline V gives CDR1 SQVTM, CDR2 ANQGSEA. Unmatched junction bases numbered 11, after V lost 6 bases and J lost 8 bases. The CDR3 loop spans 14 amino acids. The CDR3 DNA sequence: TGCAGCGTCGACCCCCCAGCGGGAGGCCATGAGCAGTTCTTC. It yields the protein CSVDPPAGGHEQFF.

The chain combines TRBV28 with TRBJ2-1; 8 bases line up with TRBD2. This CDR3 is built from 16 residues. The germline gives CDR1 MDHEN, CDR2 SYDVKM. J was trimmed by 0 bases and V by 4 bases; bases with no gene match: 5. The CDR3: CASSSLAGGSYNEQFF. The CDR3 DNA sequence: TGTGCCAGCAGTTCCCTAGCGGGTGGCTCCTACAATGAGCAGTTCTTC. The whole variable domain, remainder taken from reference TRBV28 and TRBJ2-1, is DVKVTQSSRYLVKRTGEKVFLECVQDMDHENMFWYRQDPGLGLRLIYFSYDVKMKEKGDIPEGYSVSREKKERFSLILESASTNQTSMYLCASSSLAGGSYNEQFFGPGTRLTVL.

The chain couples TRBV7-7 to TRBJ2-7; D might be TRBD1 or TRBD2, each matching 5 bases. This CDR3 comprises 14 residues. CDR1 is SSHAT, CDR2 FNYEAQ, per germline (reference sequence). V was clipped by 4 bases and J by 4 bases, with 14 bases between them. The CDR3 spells CASSSGQGAYEQYF. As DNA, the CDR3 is TGTGCCAGCAGCTCCGGCCAGGGAGCTTACGAGCAGTACTTC.

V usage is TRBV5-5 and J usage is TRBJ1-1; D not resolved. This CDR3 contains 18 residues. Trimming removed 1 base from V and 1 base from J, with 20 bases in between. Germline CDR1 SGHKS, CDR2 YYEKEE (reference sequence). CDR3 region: CASSLLGVGQRGNTEAFF. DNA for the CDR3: TGTGCCAGCAGCTTGTTGGGTGTTGGGCAGCGGGGGAACACTGAAGCTTTCTTT.

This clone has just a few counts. DNA for the CDR3: TGCAGCGTTGAGAGCACTGAAGCTTTCTTT. The encoded protein is CSVESTEAFF. The V call is TRBV29-1, the J call TRBJ1-1; D gene uncertain. The germline gives CDR1 SQVTM, CDR2 ANQGSEA. The CDR3 has 10 amino acids. V shed 3 bases and J shed 4 bases, with 3 bases lying between them.

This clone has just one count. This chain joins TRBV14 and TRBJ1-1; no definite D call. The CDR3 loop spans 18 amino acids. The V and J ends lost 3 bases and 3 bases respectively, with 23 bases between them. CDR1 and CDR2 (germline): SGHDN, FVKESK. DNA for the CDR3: TGTGCCAGCAGCCACCAATCGGTTAGCCCCCCACGACACACTGAAGCTTTCTTT. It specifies CASSHQSVSPPRHTEAFF.

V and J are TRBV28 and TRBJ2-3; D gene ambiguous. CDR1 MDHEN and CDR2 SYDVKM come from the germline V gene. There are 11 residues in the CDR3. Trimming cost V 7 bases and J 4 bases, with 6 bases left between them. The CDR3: CASTAPDTQYF. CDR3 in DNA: TGTGCCAGCACGGCCCCAGATACGCAGTATTTT.

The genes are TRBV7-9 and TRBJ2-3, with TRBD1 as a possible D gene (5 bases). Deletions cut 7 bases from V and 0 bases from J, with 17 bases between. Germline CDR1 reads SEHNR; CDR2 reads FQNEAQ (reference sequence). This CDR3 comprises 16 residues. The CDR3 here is CASTRPIQGSTDTQYF. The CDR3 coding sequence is TGTGCCAGCACCCGACCAATTCAGGGCAGCACAGATACGCAGTATTTT.

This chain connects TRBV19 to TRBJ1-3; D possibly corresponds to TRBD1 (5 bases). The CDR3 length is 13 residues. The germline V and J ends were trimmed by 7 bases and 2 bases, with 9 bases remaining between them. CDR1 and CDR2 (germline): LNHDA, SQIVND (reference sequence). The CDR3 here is CASIAGPGNTIYF. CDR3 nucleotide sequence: TGTGCCAGTATTGCAGGGCCTGGAAACACCATATATTTT.

CDR3 amino acids: CASSAGTGEAQPQHF. CDR3 bases: TGTGCCAGCAGCGCCGGGACAGGGGAAGCTCAGCCCCAGCATTTT. The chain joins TRBV9 to TRBJ1-5; TRBD1 aligns across 10 bases. Germline values: CDR1 SGDLS, CDR2 YYNGEE. V was clipped by 3 bases and J by 6 bases; unmatched bases: 6. The CDR3 contains 15 residues.

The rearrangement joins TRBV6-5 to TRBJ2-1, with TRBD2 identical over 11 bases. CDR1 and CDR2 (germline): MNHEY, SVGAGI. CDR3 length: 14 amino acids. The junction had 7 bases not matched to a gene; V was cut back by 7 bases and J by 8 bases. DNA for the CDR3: TGTGCCAGCACCATAGCGGGGGGGCCCCATGAGCAGTTCTTC. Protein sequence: CASTIAGGPHEQFF.

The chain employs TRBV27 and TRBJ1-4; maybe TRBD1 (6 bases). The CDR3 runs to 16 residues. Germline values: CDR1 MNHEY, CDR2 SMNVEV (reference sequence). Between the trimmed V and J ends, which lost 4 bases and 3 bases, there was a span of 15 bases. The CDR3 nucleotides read TGTGCCAGCAGTTCCCCGGGACATCGTTCTAATGAAAAACTGTTTTTT. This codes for CASSSPGHRSNEKLFF.

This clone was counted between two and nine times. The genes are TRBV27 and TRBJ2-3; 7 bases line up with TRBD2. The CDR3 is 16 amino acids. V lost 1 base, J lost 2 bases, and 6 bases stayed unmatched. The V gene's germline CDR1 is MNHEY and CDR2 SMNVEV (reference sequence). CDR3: CASSLWASGITDTQYF. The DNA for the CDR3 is TGTGCCAGCAGTTTATGGGCTAGCGGAATCACAGATACGCAGTATTTT.

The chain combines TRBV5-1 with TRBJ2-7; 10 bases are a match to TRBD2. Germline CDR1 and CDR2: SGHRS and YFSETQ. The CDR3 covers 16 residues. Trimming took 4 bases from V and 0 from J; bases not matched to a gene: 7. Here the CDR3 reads CASSPILAGNSYEQYF. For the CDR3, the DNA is TGCGCCAGCAGCCCTATACTAGCGGGGAACTCCTACGAGCAGTACTTC.

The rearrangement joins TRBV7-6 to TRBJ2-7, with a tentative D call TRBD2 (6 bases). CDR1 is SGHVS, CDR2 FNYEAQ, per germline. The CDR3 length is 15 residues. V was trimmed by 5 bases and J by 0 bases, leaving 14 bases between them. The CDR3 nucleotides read TGTGCCAGCAGCCGCGGGGCGGGGCCCTCCTACGAGCAGTACTTC. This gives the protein CASSRGAGPSYEQYF.

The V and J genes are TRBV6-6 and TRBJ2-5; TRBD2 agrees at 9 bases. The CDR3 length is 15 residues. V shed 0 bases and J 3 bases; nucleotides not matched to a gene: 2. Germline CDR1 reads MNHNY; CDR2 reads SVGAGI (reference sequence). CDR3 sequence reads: CASSYSPSGEETQYF. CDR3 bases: TGTGCCAGCAGTTACTCGCCTAGCGGGGAAGAGACCCAGTACTTC.

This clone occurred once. DNA for the CDR3: TGTGCCAGCAGTCCCTTGTCGCGGGAGGGCCCCTCGGGCGAGCAGTACTTC. It encodes CASSPLSREGPSGEQYF. The chain couples TRBV28 to TRBJ2-7; 9 bases are shared with TRBD2. The germline gives CDR1 MDHEN, CDR2 SYDVKM. V gave up 5 bases and J gave up 6 bases; unmatched junction bases: 17. The CDR3 runs to 17 residues.

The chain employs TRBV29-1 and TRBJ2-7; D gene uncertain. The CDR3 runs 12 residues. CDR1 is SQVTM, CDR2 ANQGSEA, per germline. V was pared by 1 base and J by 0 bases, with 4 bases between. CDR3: CSVEVSSYEQYF. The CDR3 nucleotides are TGCAGCGTTGAAGTTTCCTCCTACGAGCAGTACTTC.

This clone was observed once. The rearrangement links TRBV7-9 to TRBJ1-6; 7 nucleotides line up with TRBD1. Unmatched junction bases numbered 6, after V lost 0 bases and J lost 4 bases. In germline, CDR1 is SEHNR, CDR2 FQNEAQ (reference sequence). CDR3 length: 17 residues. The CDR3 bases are TGTGCCAGCAGCTTAGCGGGGGACAGCCTTTATAATTCACCCCTCCACTTT. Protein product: CASSLAGDSLYNSPLHF.